Sequencing of this T cell receptor beta chain was carried out in a study of T cell responses to AZD1222 COVID-19 vaccine. The wider study: Doses given second, at about 4 or about 12 weeks, were pooled.

Study-wide findings and caveats: Across spike, vaccine-associated CD4 TCRs were found, dominant at 160-218 and 743-854. At baseline, seropositivity was found in only 6 or 7 AZD1222 recipients. Donors were largely white British and mainly female; clonal diversity was possibly underestimated.

V lost 0 bases and J 3 bases, leaving 15 bases between the germline ends. Germline V gene sequence: CDR1 KGHSH, CDR2 LQKENI. CDR3 size: 17 residues. This clone was observed once. Its specificity is unknown. Generated by immunoSEQ multiplex PCR, the TCRdb table keeps only in-frame clones and is missing some. The sample includes some 120,000 clones, approximately 91% of them seen just once. J is TRBJ1-5 and V is TRBV18, with D possibly matching TRBD1 (5 bases). The receptor was derived from an adult in good health. The source material was peripheral blood, sampled on day 0 of AZD1222 vaccination. The CDR3 nucleotides are TGTGCCAGCTCACCACCGACGGGGGGTTTAATCAATCAGCCCCAGCATTTT. Protein sequence: CASSPPTGGLINQPQHF.